What follows are 14 T cell receptor beta chains derived from one specimen sequenced in a study of CXCR3-negative and CXCR3-positive naive CD8 T cells. Their antigens remain unidentified. Study results and limitations: Hydrophobicity of TRB CDR3s was greater in CXCR3-positive naive cells than in CXCR3-negative naive cells.

UMI-labeled 5' RACE yielded the TRB cDNA libraries. TCRdb reprocessed the 5' RACE reads, keeping one entry per CDR3 protein, no DNA. The specimen's table records some 150,000 distinct CDR3 sequences. The sequenced material came from naive CXCR3+ CD8+ T cells from blood. Indicated subset: CD45RO-CCR7+CD27+CD95- naive CD8+ T cells expressing CXCR3 (TNR3+). These receptors were obtained from a human donor in good health. Some clones in this sample may be carry-over from other donors' samples.

The rearrangement joins TRBV5-6 to TRBJ2-1; TCRdb reports TRBD1, a call that lacks DNA to check it against. Germline V CDR1 and CDR2: SGHDT, YYEEEE. There are 16 residues in the CDR3. The CDR3 protein is CASSSLSAPGYNEQFF.

The chain links TRBV12-3 or TRBV12-4 to TRBJ2-3; TCRdb lists TRBD1, though no DNA is available to test this call. The CDR3 loop spans 15 amino acids. Here the CDR3 reads CASSWKGTSTDTQYF.

The chain is built from TRBV12-3 or TRBV12-4 and TRBJ1-1; with no DNA, the TCRdb D assignment of TRBD1 cannot be verified. The CDR3 length is 13 residues. CDR3 region: CASSLTGNTEAFF.

V and J are TRBV3-1 and TRBJ1-2; TCRdb's D gene call, TRBD1, goes unchecked for lack of DNA. Germline CDR1 is LGHDT and CDR2 is YNNKEL (reference sequence). The CDR3 sequence is 17 residues long. CDR3 sequence reads: CASTYSGSPPDNYGYTF.

The chain recombines TRBV7-9 with TRBJ2-3; the D call of TRBD2 rests on TCRdb alone, since no DNA is present to check it. Germline V CDR1 and CDR2: SEHNR, FQNEAQ (reference sequence). The CDR3 loop spans 14 amino acids. The CDR3 loop is CASSPPLGPDTQYF.

This chain links TRBV11-3 with TRBJ2-3; no DNA is available, so the TRBD1 call from TCRdb remains unchecked. Germline-derived CDR1 and CDR2 are SGHNT and YENEEA. CDR3 length: 15 amino acids. CDR3 amino acids: CASSPIEGDTDTQYF.

This chain uses TRBV4-2 with TRBJ2-7. The CDR3 extends over 14 amino acids. CDR1 and CDR2 (germline): LGHNA, YNFKEQ. The CDR3: CASSQENLRYEQYF.

The chain is built from TRBV3-1 and TRBJ2-7; checking the TCRdb D call of TRBD1 is not possible without DNA. Germline V CDR1 and CDR2: LGHDT, YNNKEL (reference sequence). This CDR3 comprises 15 residues. This chain's CDR3 is CASSPEGQGVDEQYF.

This chain's CDR3 is CASSFGQGHTDTQYF. V gene TRBV7-6 combines with J gene TRBJ2-3. From germline, CDR1 is SGHVS and CDR2 FNYEAQ. The CDR3 loop spans 15 amino acids. The complete variable domain, with remaining parts taken from reference TRBV7-6 and TRBJ2-3, reads GAGVSQSPRYKVTKRGQDVALRCDPISGHVSLYWYRQALGQGPEFLTYFNYEAQQDKSGLPNDRFSAERPEGSISTLTIQRTEQRDSAMYRCASSFGQGHTDTQYFGPGTRLTVL.

This chain connects TRBV12-5 to TRBJ1-1. The CDR3 has 12 residues. Germline V gene sequence: CDR1 LGHNT, CDR2 FRNRAP. The CDR3 here is CASGLDNTEAFF.

This chain connects TRBV20-1 to TRBJ2-7; TCRdb selects TRBD1, and the lack of DNA leaves this call unchecked. Germline V gene data show CDR1 as DFQATT and CDR2 as SNEGSKA (reference sequence). This CDR3 is 16 amino acids long. CDR3 region: CSAREEGTQSSYEQYF.

V gene TRBV6-1 combines with J gene TRBJ2-7; TCRdb's D call of TRBD1 is untestable without DNA. The germline V gene encodes CDR1 MNHNS and CDR2 SASEGT. This CDR3 has 16 residues. The CDR3: CASKDLPGQGMNEQYF.

V usage is TRBV7-9 and J usage is TRBJ1-4. CDR1 is SEHNR and CDR2 is FQNEAQ in the germline V gene (reference sequence). This CDR3 is 13 amino acids long. The CDR3 protein is CASSKDQHEKLFF.

This rearrangement joins TRBV5-1 to TRBJ1-2; the D call of TRBD1 rests on TCRdb alone, since no DNA is present to check it. Germline V gene sequence: CDR1 SGHRS, CDR2 YFSETQ. The CDR3 is 14 residues long. The CDR3 sequence is CASSSITGGVGYTF. The whole variable domain, filled in from reference TRBV5-1 and TRBJ1-2, reads KAGVTQTPRYLIKTRGQQVTLSCSPISGHRSVSWYQQTPGQGLQFLFEYFSETQRNKGNFPGRFSGRQFSNSRSEMNVSTLELGDSALYLCASSSITGGVGYTFGSGTRLTVV.